The 30 T cell receptor beta chains reported below all come from one sample, sequenced in a study of T cells after yellow fever vaccination. A single record per CDR3 protein comes from TCRdb applying MiXCR to the 5' RACE reads. The repertoire has around 400,000 distinct CDR3 sequences, under 14% of them found once; the top ten carry around 19%. Material: PBMCs, obtained on the day of the first yellow fever vaccination. The receptors stem from a man aged 18 to 30 who received the YFV17D yellow fever vaccine.

This clonotype was counted only a few times. The rearrangement links TRBV20-1 to TRBJ1-4, with D possibly being TRBD1 (5 bases). Between the trimmed V and J ends, which lost 5 bases and 7 bases, there was a span of 23 bases. This CDR3 region has 16 residues. Germline V gene data show CDR1 as DFQATT and CDR2 as SNEGSKA (reference sequence). This chain's CDR3 is CSAQPGPTIQREKLFF. DNA for the CDR3: TGCAGTGCTCAGCCGGGACCAACCATTCAGCGTGAAAAACTGTTTTTT.

The chain recombines TRBV5-6 with TRBJ2-4; 10 bases map to TRBD1. The CDR3 spans 13 residues. Germline CDR1 and CDR2: SGHDT and YYEEEE. J lost 9 bases, V lost 4 bases, and 4 bases had no gene match. CDR3 sequence reads: CASSLGQGIIQYF. As DNA, the CDR3 is TGTGCCAGCAGCCTGGGACAGGGGATCATTCAGTACTTC.

The table lists this clonotype with a few counts. The chain combines TRBV6-5 with TRBJ1-5; the D is unclear. Looked up from germline, CDR1 is MNHEY and CDR2 is SVGAGI. Trimming took 2 bases from V and 3 from J, leaving 17 bases between them. The CDR3 covers 17 residues. The CDR3 DNA is TGTGCCAGCAGTTACCCTCCCCACGAGCCCCACAATCAGCCCCAGCATTTT. This translates into CASSYPPHEPHNQPQHF.

This chain connects TRBV4-3 to TRBJ2-5; D call uncertain. Trimming stripped 0 bases from V and 3 bases from J, with 8 bases between. The germline gives CDR1 LGHNA, CDR2 YSLEER. The CDR3 sequence is 14 residues long. CDR3 nucleotide sequence: TGCGCCAGCAGCCAAGATTGGAGCAAAGAGACCCAGTACTTC. Translated, it gives CASSQDWSKETQYF.

This clonotype was observed a few times. The chain carries TRBV5-6 and TRBJ1-6; no reliable D call. V gave up 5 bases and J gave up 9 bases, with 15 bases separating them. This CDR3 has 14 amino acids. Germline V lookup: CDR1 SGHDT, CDR2 YYEEEE. The CDR3 protein is CASRLGRRLSPLHF. The CDR3 region has the DNA TGTGCCAGCAGGCTTGGACGGCGCCTTTCACCCCTCCACTTT.

The gene calls are TRBV7-2 and TRBJ2-4, with D tentatively TRBD1 (6 bases). Trimming left V 3 bases short and J 6 bases short, with 12 bases between. Germline CDR1 reads SGHTA; CDR2 reads FQGNSA. CDR3 length: 14 amino acids. The CDR3 loop is CASSFGQLSNIQYF. The DNA of the CDR3 is TGTGCCAGCAGCTTCGGACAGCTCTCAAACATTCAGTACTTC.

The V gene is TRBV19, the J gene TRBJ1-5; unclear D gene. The V end was cut by 4 bases, the J end by 7 bases, with 11 bases between. CDR1 and CDR2 (germline): LNHDA, SQIVND (reference sequence). There are 13 residues in the CDR3. CDR3 nucleotide sequence: TGTGCCAGTAGTACGTTGGGGTACCAGCCCCAGCATTTT. Translated, it gives CASSTLGYQPQHF.

This clonotype was found a few times. This rearrangement joins TRBV28 to TRBJ1-3; tentative D call: TRBD1 (5 bases). The V end lost 3 bases, the J end lost 6 bases, and 9 bases lay between the germline ends. CDR1 MDHEN and CDR2 SYDVKM come from the germline V gene. The CDR3 runs 13 residues. For the CDR3, the DNA is TGTGCCAGCAGTTTCCAGGGTGCAAACACCATATATTTT. Encoded protein: CASSFQGANTIYF.

The V gene is TRBV6-1, the J gene TRBJ1-6, with D possibly matching TRBD1 (5 bases). Germline V gene data show CDR1 as MNHNS and CDR2 as SASEGT. This CDR3 has 15 residues. The ends were cut back, 3 bases at V and 9 bases at J, with 15 bases in the middle. CDR3 bases: TGTGCCAGCAGTGAGGGGGATCTGGGGAGTTCACCCCTCCACTTT. This sequence encodes CASSEGDLGSSPLHF.

The sample holds a few counts of this clonotype. The CDR3, as DNA: TGCGCCAGCAGCCAAGGGACCACCGGGGACGATACGCAGTATTTT. It yields the protein CASSQGTTGDDTQYF. The chain links TRBV5-1 to TRBJ2-3; D tentatively fits TRBD1 or TRBD2 (5 bases each). The CDR3 runs to 15 residues. Per the germline V gene, CDR1 is SGHRS and CDR2 is YFSETQ. Between the trimmed V and J ends, which lost 4 bases and 6 bases, there was a span of 18 bases. Variable domain in full (rest from reference TRBV5-1 and TRBJ2-3): KAGVTQTPRYLIKTRGQQVTLSCSPISGHRSVSWYQQTPGQGLQFLFEYFSETQRNKGNFPGRFSGRQFSNSRSEMNVSTLELGDSALYLCASSQGTTGDDTQYFGPGTRLTVL.

This clonotype was seen repeatedly, ten times or more. V and J are TRBV7-2 and TRBJ2-4; D unresolved. V was clipped by 5 bases and J by 0 bases, with 11 bases between them. The germline V gene encodes CDR1 SGHTA and CDR2 FQGNSA. This CDR3 has 15 amino acids. The CDR3 DNA is TGTGCCAGCAGCCCCAGTTCCCTAGCCAAAAACATTCAGTACTTC. Amino acids: CASSPSSLAKNIQYF.

J is TRBJ2-7 and V is TRBV6-2 or TRBV6-3; D possibly corresponds to TRBD1 (6 bases). V was trimmed by 7 bases and J by 3 bases, leaving 13 bases between them. There are 13 residues in the CDR3. Germline CDR1 is MNHEY and CDR2 is SVGEGT. The CDR3 DNA reads TGTGCCAGCATGGCCCGGGACATCTACGAGCAGTACGTC. This encodes CASMARDIYEQYV.

This clonotype was seen a handful of times. The J gene is TRBJ1-1, the V gene TRBV18; no clear D gene. CDR3 length: 17 residues. The germline V gene encodes CDR1 KGHSH and CDR2 LQKENI. Deletions cut 3 bases from V and 0 bases from J, with 17 bases between. The CDR3 nucleotides read TGTGCCAGCTCACCTAGGGTTCCCACTGATATGAACACTGAAGCTTTCTTT. It yields the protein CASSPRVPTDMNTEAFF.

This clonotype has only a few counts. The gene calls are TRBV30 and TRBJ1-4; D gene uncertain. V shed 0 bases and J shed 7 bases, with 6 bases lying between them. CDR3 length equals 12 residues. Germline V gene lookup returns CDR1 GTSNPN and CDR2 SVGIG (reference sequence). CDR3 loop: CAWSVLREKLFF. In nucleotides, the CDR3 is TGTGCCTGGAGTGTATTGCGTGAAAAACTGTTTTTT.

The chain is built from TRBV4-3 and TRBJ1-5; D unresolved. V was clipped by 3 bases and J by 7 bases, with 13 bases between them. This CDR3 is 14 amino acids long. Germline V gives CDR1 LGHNA, CDR2 YSLEER. CDR3 bases: TGCGCCAGCAGCCAGAGTCGTGTCAGCCAGCCCCAGCATTTT. Translated: CASSQSRVSQPQHF.

The chain recombines TRBV3-1 with TRBJ1-5, with D possibly being TRBD1 (5 bases). The CDR3 spans 15 residues. V was trimmed by 1 base and J by 4 bases, leaving 11 bases between them. CDR1 LGHDT and CDR2 YNNKEL come from the germline V gene (reference sequence). The CDR3 sequence is CASSQGPGNNQPQHF. The CDR3 region has the DNA TGTGCCAGCAGCCAAGGTCCAGGGAATAATCAGCCCCAGCATTTT.

This clonotype was detected only once. This sequence joins TRBV2 and TRBJ2-3; 7 bases are shared with TRBD1. This CDR3 has 18 residues. Germline values: CDR1 SNHLY, CDR2 FYNNEI. CDR3: CTCRQEEVGTASTDTQYF. The CDR3, as DNA: TGTACCTGCAGACAGGAAGAGGTCGGGACAGCTAGCACAGATACGCAGTATTTT.

This clonotype appeared a few times. This chain links TRBV3-1 with TRBJ2-1, with 8 bases fitting TRBD2. Germline V lookup: CDR1 LGHDT, CDR2 YNNKEL (reference sequence). The CDR3 is 17 residues long. V lost 1 base and J lost 9; bases outside the gene matches: 14. The CDR3 is CASSQGSGGPSPGEQFF. The CDR3 bases are TGTGCCAGCAGCCAAGGGAGCGGGGGCCCTTCCCCAGGTGAGCAGTTCTTC.

Concerning this clonotype: At one of its ends the junction is not consistent with the germline gene, which may arise from a read error. The V call is TRBV20-1, the J call TRBJ2-1; 8 nucleotides line up with TRBD2. The CDR3 is 10 amino acids. CDR1 is DFQATT and CDR2 is SNEGSKA in the germline V gene (reference sequence). The chain's CDR3 is CSADRGGVYF. In nucleotides, the CDR3 is TGCAGTGCTGATCGGGGGGGCGTGTACTTC.

This clonotype occurred a few times. V is TRBV2 and J is TRBJ1-6; D unclear. Germline values: CDR1 SNHLY, CDR2 FYNNEI. V lost 3 bases and J lost 8, with 5 bases in between. This CDR3 comprises 12 residues. CDR3 bases: TGTGCCAGCAGTGATCCAGATTCACCCCTCCACTTT. Translating it yields CASSDPDSPLHF.

There are a few counts of this clonotype. The rearrangement uses TRBV30 and TRBJ1-4, with unresolved D. The V gene lost 6 bases and the J gene lost 8 bases, with 16 bases spanning the gap. The CDR3 has 13 residues. Per the germline V gene, CDR1 is GTSNPN and CDR2 is SVGIG (reference sequence). Written as DNA, the CDR3 is TGTGCCTGCAACCCCAGTGGGATGGAAAAACTGTTTTTT. Translation gives CACNPSGMEKLFF.

Remarks on this clonotype: An end of the junction does not agree with germline; a read error may underlie this. J is TRBJ1-6 and V is TRBV7-9; unclear D gene. The V gene's germline CDR1 is SEHNR and CDR2 FQNEAQ (reference sequence). The CDR3 spans 14 residues. The CDR3 DNA reads TGTGTCAGCAGTTCGGCCCTCGCTAATTCACCCCTCCACTTT. Amino acid sequence: CVSSSALANSPLHF.

The chain joins TRBV20-1 to TRBJ2-7; unclear D gene. The germline V gene has CDR1 DFQATT and CDR2 SNEGSKA (reference sequence). The V end lost 4 bases, the J end lost 2 bases, and 12 bases lay between the germline ends. This CDR3 comprises 13 residues. The CDR3 loop reads CSATAVGTYEQYV. CDR3 nucleotides: TGCAGTGCTACCGCCGTGGGCACCTACGAGCAGTACGTC.

The chain employs TRBV5-4 and TRBJ2-2, with a weak D call TRBD2 (7 bases). The CDR3 length is 13 residues. Trimming pared 9 bases from V and 6 bases from J, leaving 15 bases between. Germline V gene sequence: CDR1 SGHNT, CDR2 YYREEE (reference sequence). The CDR3 sequence: CATHKGGAGELFF. CDR3 bases: TGTGCCACTCATAAAGGGGGGGCCGGGGAGCTGTTTTTT.

The chain recombines TRBV24-1 with TRBJ2-1; maybe TRBD1 (5 bases). The CDR3 length is 15 residues. In germline, CDR1 is KGHDR, CDR2 SFDVKD. The V and J ends lost 4 bases and 0 bases respectively, with 9 bases between them. This CDR3 reads CATSEAGPSYNEQFF. For the CDR3, the DNA is TGTGCCACCAGTGAGGCAGGGCCCTCCTACAATGAGCAGTTCTTC.

The V and J genes are TRBV20-1 and TRBJ2-3; unclear D gene. CDR1 and CDR2 (germline): DFQATT, SNEGSKA (reference sequence). The CDR3 runs 11 residues. V was trimmed by 5 bases and J by 7 bases, leaving 10 bases between them. The CDR3 DNA sequence: TGCAGTGCTTCTAACCAGTATACGCAGTATTTT. This gives the protein CSASNQYTQYF.

This clonotype was counted only a few times. The V call is TRBV6-5, the J call TRBJ2-4; a possible D gene is TRBD1 (6 bases). CDR1 is MNHEY and CDR2 is SVGAGI in the germline V gene. Trimming took 0 bases from V and 0 from J, leaving 9 bases between them. The CDR3 is 16 residues long. CDR3: CASSYSMGAAKNIQYF. In DNA, the CDR3 is TGTGCCAGCAGTTACTCGATGGGGGCAGCCAAAAACATTCAGTACTTC.

This clonotype was observed many times. The rearrangement uses TRBV5-1 and TRBJ1-4; D gene unclear. V was shortened by 6 bases and J by 5 bases, with 14 bases between the two germline ends. Germline V gene data show CDR1 as SGHRS and CDR2 as YFSETQ. This CDR3 comprises 14 residues. CDR3 amino acids: CASKLDSTNEKLFF. The CDR3 coding sequence is TGCGCCAGCAAATTGGACTCGACGAATGAAAAACTGTTTTTT. Variable domain in full (rest from reference TRBV5-1 and TRBJ1-4): KAGVTQTPRYLIKTRGQQVTLSCSPISGHRSVSWYQQTPGQGLQFLFEYFSETQRNKGNFPGRFSGRQFSNSRSEMNVSTLELGDSALYLCASKLDSTNEKLFFGSGTQLSVL.

The genes are TRBV3-1 and TRBJ1-1; D might be TRBD1 (5 bases). The length of the CDR3 is 15 residues. Germline V gene data show CDR1 as LGHDT and CDR2 as YNNKEL (reference sequence). V was clipped by 1 base and J by 4 bases, with 13 bases between them. As DNA, the CDR3 is TGTGCCAGCAGCCAAGGGGTCGCGCAGGGCACTGAAGCTTTCTTT. Translation: CASSQGVAQGTEAFF. Variable domain in full (rest from reference TRBV3-1 and TRBJ1-1): DTAVSQTPKYLVTQMGNDKSIKCEQNLGHDTMYWYKQDSKKFLKIMFSYNNKELIINETVPNRFSPKSPDKAHLNLHINSLELGDSAVYFCASSQGVAQGTEAFFGQGTRLTVV.

The genes are TRBV7-2 and TRBJ2-6; D unclear. In germline, CDR1 is SGHTA, CDR2 FQGNSA. The V end lost 2 bases, the J end lost 1 base, and 6 bases lay between the germline ends. This CDR3 spans 15 amino acids. For the CDR3, the DNA is TGTGCCAGCAGCTTATATACGTCTGGGGCCAACGTCCTGACTTTC. Translated: CASSLYTSGANVLTF.